The 9 T cell receptor beta chains reported below all come from one sample, sequenced in a study of response to subunit inactivated influenza vaccine listed by TCRdb under 2018. The library was built by means of RT-PCR. The sample was run on an Illumina HiSeq 2500. The public reads were run again by TCRdb, first through fastp at Q25 and then through MiXCR, and only productive beta chains were kept. Rows merge per CDR3 protein into single entries with the most common DNA and genes. The sample data list 700,000 to 900,000 distinct CDR3 sequences, and 20% to 25% of these were observed just once. The ten largest clones capture about 10% of the sample. The sample in question was PBMCs from blood, obtained approximately 5 days after vaccination. Receptors were obtained from a man aged 50 to 60 who received an inactivated influenza vaccine. Donor details come from another sample of the same person, matched by shared clones.

The chain carries TRBV6-1 and TRBJ2-5, with TRBD2 matching over 8 bases. Germline V lookup: CDR1 MNHNS, CDR2 SASEGT. This CDR3 has 15 amino acids. V gave up 6 bases and J gave up 2 bases; unmatched junction bases: 8. CDR3 DNA: TGTGCCAGCAGGCCTCGCGGGGGGCATCAAGAGACCCAGTACTTC. It is translated as CASRPRGGHQETQYF.

The J gene is TRBJ2-1, the V gene TRBV12-3 or TRBV12-4; 10 bases are shared with TRBD2. The CDR3 sequence is 15 residues long. V lost 6 bases to trimming and J lost 8 bases; unmatched junction nucleotides: 10. In DNA form, the CDR3 reads TGTGCCAGCAGCCACACTAGCGGGAACTCCTATGAGCAGTTCTTC. Translating it yields CASSHTSGNSYEQFF.

This clonotype was detected only a few times. The chain combines TRBV11-2 with TRBJ2-3; 7 bases fit TRBD1. From germline, CDR1 is SGHAT and CDR2 FQNNGV. The CDR3 runs to 18 residues. V lost 5 bases and J lost 0; bases outside the gene matches: 14. The CDR3 bases are TGTGCCAGCAGCCCTCGGGACAGAGTCACCCCTAGCACAGATACGCAGTATTTT. It encodes CASSPRDRVTPSTDTQYF.

The gene calls are TRBV28 and TRBJ2-1; 7 bases fit TRBD2. CDR1 and CDR2 (germline): MDHEN, SYDVKM. The V and J ends lost 1 base and 2 bases, in that order; junction bases with no gene match: 8. This CDR3 is 17 amino acids long. CDR3 DNA sequence: TGTGCCAGCAGTTTATTCGTTTCTAGCGGACCCTACAATGAGCAGTTCTTC. The encoded protein is CASSLFVSSGPYNEQFF.

This chain connects TRBV6-1 to TRBJ1-2; no firm D call. Germline CDR1 is MNHNS and CDR2 is SASEGT. V was cut by 1 base and J by 0 bases, with 6 bases left in between. The CDR3 runs to 14 residues. The CDR3 DNA sequence: TGTGCCAGCAGTGAAGGAATTACTAACTATGGCTACACCTTC. Translated: CASSEGITNYGYTF.

This clonotype showed up just a few times. J is TRBJ2-1 and V is TRBV11-2; 9 bases fit TRBD2. The V gene's germline CDR1 is SGHAT and CDR2 FQNNGV. The J segment lost 7 bases and the V segment lost 1 base, leaving 17 bases of the junction unmatched. This CDR3 region has 19 residues. The CDR3 nucleotides are TGTGCCAGCAGCTTAGTTAGCGGGAGATACTCCCGGCTCCGTAATGAGCAGTTCTTC. Translating gives CASSLVSGRYSRLRNEQFF.

This clonotype appeared many times. The chain recombines TRBV20-1 with TRBJ2-4, with TRBD2 identical over 8 bases. Trimming cost V 3 bases and J 2 bases; bases outside gene matches: 6. The V gene's germline CDR1 is DFQATT and CDR2 SNEGSKA (reference sequence). This CDR3 has 15 residues. CDR3: CSASRGGFTKNIQYF. The CDR3 coding sequence is TGCAGTGCTAGCCGGGGGGGGTTCACCAAAAACATTCAGTACTTC.

This chain connects TRBV28 to TRBJ2-1, with D unclear. The CDR3 sequence is 15 residues long. CDR1 and CDR2 (germline): MDHEN, SYDVKM. V was cut by 5 bases and J by 9 bases, with 20 bases left in between. CDR3 residues: CASSSPATIFSEQFF. In DNA form, the CDR3 reads TGTGCCAGCAGTAGCCCAGCTACAATTTTCAGTGAGCAGTTCTTC.

This clonotype was seen many times. This rearrangement joins TRBV5-1 to TRBJ2-1; D remains ambiguous. Per the germline V gene, CDR1 is SGHRS and CDR2 is YFSETQ. The CDR3 contains 13 residues. V shed 7 bases and J shed 0 bases, with 8 bases lying between them. Here the CDR3 reads CASRYSSYNEQFF. The DNA of the CDR3 is TGCGCCAGCCGATACTCCTCCTACAATGAGCAGTTCTTC.